The present TCR beta chain was sequenced within a study of blood T cell repertoires in COVID-19. CDR1 SGHNT and CDR2 YYREEE come from the germline V gene (reference sequence). Trimming removed 4 bases from V and 0 bases from J, with 8 bases in between. This CDR3 region has 14 residues. Original data processing: Amplifying reference gene primers gave estimates of nucleated cell counts. Generated by immunoSEQ multiplex PCR, the TCRdb table keeps only in-frame clones and is missing some. That table furnishes V, J and clone size, whereas the DNA furnished D and trimming. The profile shows about 62,000 clones, 76% of them singletons.

The receptor was derived from a woman between 50 and 59 years old with active or convalescent COVID-19. The sample comprised peripheral blood. The chain carries TRBV5-4 and TRBJ1-3; D is ambiguous. The CDR3 here is CASSTESSGNTIYF. Here the CDR3 DNA reads TGTGCCAGCAGCACTGAGAGCTCTGGAAACACCATATATTTT. The full variable domain, with the rest looked up from reference TRBV5-4 and TRBJ1-3, is ETGVTQSPTHLIKTRGQQVTLRCSSQSGHNTVSWYQQALGQGPQFIFQYYREEENGRGNFPPRFSGLQFPNYSSELNVNALELDDSALYLCASSTESSGNTIYFGEGSWLTVV.